This T cell receptor beta chain appears in the sequencing data of a study of cytomegalovirus exposure and HLA in healthy donors. Study-level results: The authors later linked a missense DCLRE1C variant to TCR beta V- and J-gene trimming. Some TCR beta chains (more than 150 of them) were listed as cytomegalovirus-associated.

This clone occurred a few times. What it recognizes is unknown. V lost 4 bases to trimming and J lost 2 bases; unmatched junction nucleotides: 0. Germline values: CDR1 SGHVS, CDR2 FNYEAQ. The CDR3 runs to 16 residues. Researchers ran the PCR with 60 Vbeta and 13 Jbeta primers. Method: immunoSEQ multiplex PCR; TCRdb's copy keeps in-frame clones and lacks some. Here the sample spans about 190,000 clones, roughly four fifths being singletons. The TCR sequence derives from a woman aged 30 to 39 in good health and CMV-seropositive. The chain carries TRBV7-6 and TRBJ2-1; 15 bases match TRBD2. The sequenced sample was PBMCs. The CDR3 nucleotides are TGTGCCAGCAGCTGGACTAGCGGGAGGGCCTACAATGAGCAGTTCTTC. Its protein is CASSWTSGRAYNEQFF.